The 30 T cell receptor beta chains presented below share a single source sample, sequenced in a study of blood T cell repertoires in COVID-19. Profiled with immunoSEQ multiplex PCR; TCRdb holds only in-frame clones, not every one. The repertoire includes 250,000 to 300,000 clones, about three quarters of them detected once, and about 3% sits in the top ten. The sample comprised peripheral blood. The receptor source for this set is a woman of 80 years or more with acute or convalescent COVID-19.

The gene calls are TRBV2 and TRBJ1-1; D is perhaps TRBD1 (5 bases). Germline lookup yields CDR1 SNHLY and CDR2 FYNNEI. Trimming cost V 3 bases and J 3 bases, with 17 bases left between them. This CDR3 has 16 residues. As DNA, the CDR3 is TGTGCCAGCAGTGAGGGAGGGACGTTGGGGGACACTGAAGCTTTCTTT. Residues: CASSEGGTLGDTEAFF.

The chain uses TRBV7-2 and TRBJ2-7; tentative D call: TRBD2 (5 bases). CDR3 length: 15 residues. The germline V gene has CDR1 SGHTA and CDR2 FQGNSA. Deletions cut 5 bases from V and 2 bases from J, with 16 bases between. As DNA, the CDR3 is TGTGCCAGCAGCCAACTAGTGCGAGGGCCCTACGAGCAGTACTTC. It encodes CASSQLVRGPYEQYF.

A note on this clone: This same CDR3 is encoded by further DNA sequences in the sample. This chain connects TRBV5-1 to TRBJ1-1; D call uncertain. Germline V gene data show CDR1 as SGHRS and CDR2 as YFSETQ. This CDR3 region has 14 residues. V lost 0 bases to trimming and J lost 1 base, with 7 bases between them. CDR3 protein: CASSLGQANTEAFF. The CDR3 region has the DNA TGCGCCAGCAGCTTGGGTCAAGCGAACACTGAAGCTTTCTTT.

The chain has TRBV4-1 and TRBJ2-1; 15 nucleotides match TRBD2. Germline CDR1 reads MGHRA; CDR2 reads YSYEKL. V gave up 5 bases and J gave up 4 bases; unmatched junction bases: 9. The CDR3 contains 18 residues. The CDR3 bases are TGCGCCAGCAGCTCGGGACTAGCGGGAGGTTCGCGTTACAATGAGCAGTTCTTC. It codes for CASSSGLAGGSRYNEQFF.

The J gene is TRBJ1-1, the V gene TRBV18; D is unclear. The CDR3 runs to 14 residues. V lost 5 bases and J lost 0, with 10 bases in between. The germline CDR1 and CDR2 sequences are KGHSH and LQKENI. The CDR3 protein is CASSSTVVNTEAFF. As DNA, the CDR3 is TGTGCCAGCTCAAGTACAGTTGTGAACACTGAAGCTTTCTTT.

The gene calls are TRBV5-5 and TRBJ2-1; TRBD2 matches 10 bases. CDR1 and CDR2 (germline): SGHKS, YYEKEE (reference sequence). This CDR3 contains 15 residues. After removal of 0 bases from V and 8 bases from J, the junction contained 5 bases not matched to a gene. The CDR3 protein is CASSLDLAGAYEQFF. The CDR3, as DNA: TGTGCCAGCAGCTTGGACCTAGCGGGAGCCTATGAGCAGTTCTTC.

The chain recombines TRBV18 with TRBJ2-5; a possible D gene is TRBD2 (6 bases). There are 13 residues in the CDR3. The germline gives CDR1 KGHSH, CDR2 LQKENI. V lost 4 bases to trimming and J lost 5 bases, with 11 bases between them. The CDR3 protein is CASSRGESETQYF. The CDR3 nucleotides read TGTGCCAGCTCACGGGGGGAGTCGGAGACCCAGTACTTC.

The V and J genes are TRBV10-2 and TRBJ2-7; 8 bases agree with TRBD2. After removal of 2 bases from V and 6 bases from J, the junction contained 12 bases not matched to a gene. The germline gives CDR1 WSHSY, CDR2 SAAADI. The CDR3 is 16 residues long. The CDR3 DNA follows: TGCGCCAGCAGTGAGCGGGTCGGGACTAGGTATCTCGAGCAGTACTTC. Translated: CASSERVGTRYLEQYF.

This clone has only one observation. The V and J genes are TRBV10-3 and TRBJ1-1; weak D call: TRBD1 (6 bases). V lost 4 bases and J 6 bases, leaving 15 bases between the germline ends. This CDR3 region has 14 residues. CDR1 is ENHRY, CDR2 SYGVKD, per germline. The CDR3 DNA follows: TGTGCCATCAGTGTAACAGGGAGCTTTGCTGAAGCTTTCTTT. It specifies CAISVTGSFAEAFF.

This clone was seen only once. The chain employs TRBV3-1 (or the pseudogene TRBV3-2) and TRBJ2-3; D unresolved. The length of the CDR3 is 16 residues. V lost 2 bases, J lost 8 bases, and 20 bases lay in between. Per germline, CDR1 LGHDT and CDR2 YNNKEL (reference sequence). The CDR3: CASSQTPVQFLVTQYF. CDR3 nucleotides: TGTGCCAGCAGCCAAACACCTGTCCAATTCCTAGTTACGCAGTATTTT.

J is TRBJ1-2 and V is TRBV10-3; D is possibly TRBD1 (5 bases). CDR1 and CDR2 (germline): ENHRY, SYGVKD. Trimming pared 5 bases from V and 4 bases from J, leaving 14 bases between. The CDR3 runs 14 residues. The CDR3 spells CAISQDTGAYGYTF. CDR3 coding DNA: TGTGCCATCAGTCAGGACACTGGGGCCTATGGCTACACCTTC.

The chain joins TRBV5-6 to TRBJ2-1; D not resolved. Per germline, CDR1 SGHDT and CDR2 YYEEEE. The germline V and J ends were trimmed by 6 bases and 4 bases, with 5 bases remaining between them. This CDR3 has 11 amino acids. The CDR3, as DNA: TGTGCCAGCACCGGTTACAATGAGCAGTTCTTC. Translated: CASTGYNEQFF.

The J gene is TRBJ2-7, the V gene TRBV7-2; 8 bases fit TRBD2. The V segment lost 5 bases and the J segment 1 base; nucleotides outside the gene matches: 10. There are 16 residues in the CDR3. The germline V gene encodes CDR1 SGHTA and CDR2 FQGNSA. CDR3 amino acids: CASSQRPSGGSYEQYF. The CDR3, as DNA: TGTGCCAGCAGCCAACGACCAAGCGGGGGATCCTACGAGCAGTACTTC.

In this sample, this clone turned up a few times. The J gene is TRBJ2-1, the V gene TRBV2; D is uncertain. V was cut by 2 bases and J by 4 bases, with 6 bases left in between. CDR3 length: 13 residues. Germline V gene data show CDR1 as SNHLY and CDR2 as FYNNEI. DNA of the CDR3: TGTGCCAGCAGTGAAACGACTTACAATGAGCAGTTCTTC. Translation: CASSETTYNEQFF.

This chain links TRBV5-6 with TRBJ1-2, with D possibly TRBD1 on 5 matching bases. The ends were cut back, 5 bases at V and 0 bases at J, with 14 bases in the middle. This CDR3 is 15 amino acids long. Germline V gene sequence: CDR1 SGHDT, CDR2 YYEEEE. The CDR3 loop is CASSSQGLANYGYTF. Written as DNA, the CDR3 is TGTGCCAGCAGTTCTCAGGGATTAGCTAACTATGGCTACACCTTC.

The chain links TRBV2 to TRBJ2-2; the D is unclear. V lost 3 bases to trimming and J lost 1 base, with 9 bases between them. The CDR3 totals 15 residues. CDR1 SNHLY and CDR2 FYNNEI come from the germline V gene. The CDR3 is CASSDPSGNTGELFF. The CDR3, as DNA: TGTGCCAGCAGTGATCCCAGTGGGAACACCGGGGAGCTGTTTTTT. The full variable domain, its missing parts supplied by reference TRBV2 and TRBJ2-2, is EPEVTQTPSHQVTQMGQEVILRCVPISNHLYFYWYRQILGQKVEFLVSFYNNEISEKSEIFDDQFSVERPDGSNFTLKIRSTKLEDSAMYFCASSDPSGNTGELFFGEGSRLTVL.

The gene calls are TRBV6-1 and TRBJ2-5; the match to TRBD2 covers 9 bases. Trimming took 2 bases from V and 7 from J; bases not matched to a gene: 20. This CDR3 is built from 19 residues. CDR1 MNHNS and CDR2 SASEGT come from the germline V gene. The DNA for the CDR3 is TGTGCCAGCAGTGAAAGCGCAGGGTCGCGGGGGGGCCCCCGAGGGACCCAGTACTTC. Its protein product is CASSESAGSRGGPRGTQYF.

The chain carries TRBV18 and TRBJ1-4; the match to TRBD1 covers 7 bases. The CDR3 is 14 residues long. Germline assignment: CDR1 KGHSH and CDR2 LQKENI. V was pared by 3 bases and J by 8 bases, with 6 bases of the junction left unmatched. The CDR3 DNA reads TGTGCCAGCTCACCCCGGGACAGTGGAGAAAAACTGTTTTTT. Translated, it gives CASSPRDSGEKLFF.

The chain uses TRBV19 and TRBJ2-1; 7 positions match TRBD1. The V gene's germline CDR1 is LNHDA and CDR2 SQIVND (reference sequence). The V and J ends lost 1 base and 7 bases, in that order; junction bases with no gene match: 4. This CDR3 has 14 amino acids. The CDR3 spells CASSIGQGLNEQFF. CDR3 DNA: TGTGCCAGTAGTATAGGACAGGGTCTGAATGAGCAGTTCTTC.

This clone was recorded once. This chain uses TRBV4-3 with TRBJ2-3, with TRBD2 as a possible D gene (5 bases). The CDR3 totals 15 residues. CDR1 is LGHNA and CDR2 is YSLEER in the germline V gene. V lost 2 bases, J lost 5 bases, and 14 bases lay in between. The CDR3 nucleotides read TGCGCCAGCAGCCAAAACCCTAGCTTAGTAGATACGCAGTATTTT. Protein sequence: CASSQNPSLVDTQYF.

The V gene is TRBV6-5, the J gene TRBJ1-6, with D unresolved. CDR1 and CDR2 (germline): MNHEY, SVGAGI. V was cut by 6 bases and J by 13 bases, with 10 bases left in between. This CDR3 comprises 11 residues. The CDR3 sequence: CASSLSSPLHF. The CDR3 DNA is TGTGCCAGCAGCCTAAGCTCCCCCCTCCACTTT.

There are a few counts of this clone. The chain couples TRBV10-2 to TRBJ1-1, with D tentatively TRBD1 (6 bases). The CDR3 consists of 13 residues. V was shortened by 0 bases and J by 7 bases, with 9 bases between the two germline ends. Germline values: CDR1 WSHSY, CDR2 SAAADI. CDR3 amino acids: CASSESQGLEAFF. The CDR3 DNA is TGCGCCAGCAGTGAGTCGCAGGGGCTTGAAGCTTTCTTT.

This chain connects TRBV5-4 to TRBJ2-3; D may be TRBD1 (5 bases). CDR3 length: 14 amino acids. Germline V gives CDR1 SGHNT, CDR2 YYREEE (reference sequence). Trimming stripped 2 bases from V and 2 bases from J, with 9 bases between. The CDR3: CASSLKGITDTQYF. DNA for the CDR3: TGTGCCAGCAGCTTAAAGGGGATCACAGATACGCAGTATTTT.

This chain links TRBV15 with TRBJ2-1, with TRBD1 identical over 8 bases. Germline assignment: CDR1 LNHNV and CDR2 YYDKDF (reference sequence). The CDR3 runs to 16 residues. V trimming: 0 bases; J trimming: 8 bases; junction bases outside the gene matches: 9. The chain's CDR3 is CATSRDPTGGGDEQFF. The CDR3 region has the DNA TGTGCCACCAGCAGAGATCCCACAGGGGGTGGGGATGAGCAGTTCTTC.

This chain connects TRBV19 to TRBJ2-1, with D possibly being TRBD1 (6 bases). The CDR3 runs to 14 residues. Germline lookup yields CDR1 LNHDA and CDR2 SQIVND (reference sequence). V shed 3 bases and J shed 7 bases, with 13 bases lying between them. The CDR3 reads CASSMRQGMNEQFF. For the CDR3, the DNA is TGTGCCAGTAGTATGCGGCAGGGGATGAATGAGCAGTTCTTC.

This sequence joins TRBV5-1 and TRBJ2-2, with 7 bases identical to TRBD2. V dropped 5 bases and J dropped 7; count of bases not matched to a gene: 11. Germline lookup yields CDR1 SGHRS and CDR2 YFSETQ. The CDR3 has 15 amino acids. The CDR3, as DNA: TGCGCCAGCAGTCCCCCGGGACTAAGGGGCGGGGAGCTGTTTTTT. This codes for CASSPPGLRGGELFF.

This clone was counted a few times. This chain joins TRBV7-2 and TRBJ1-5; a weak D match, TRBD1 (6 bases). The CDR3 sequence is 15 residues long. The V end lost 5 bases, the J end lost 3 bases, and 14 bases lay between the germline ends. CDR1 and CDR2 from the germline V gene are SGHTA and FQGNSA. The CDR3 bases are TGTGCCAGCAGCGAACACAGGGCGAACAATCAGCCCCAGCATTTT. Translated, it gives CASSEHRANNQPQHF.

The chain couples TRBV29-1 to TRBJ2-5; 12 bases map to TRBD2. Germline V gives CDR1 SQVTM, CDR2 ANQGSEA. Losses at the gene ends were 6 bases for V and 2 bases for J; bases not matched to a gene: 10. The CDR3 is 16 residues long. CDR3 sequence reads: CSVPRRGLAGQETQYF. CDR3 DNA sequence: TGCAGCGTCCCCCGAAGAGGACTAGCGGGACAAGAGACCCAGTACTTC.

The V gene is TRBV18, the J gene TRBJ1-1, with 7 bases aligning to TRBD1. In germline, CDR1 is KGHSH, CDR2 LQKENI. The ends lost 2 bases at V and 3 bases at J; junction bases unmatched: 3. The CDR3 extends over 14 amino acids. DNA for the CDR3: TGTGCCAGCTCACCAGAGGGGGCTTACACTGAAGCTTTCTTT. It yields the protein CASSPEGAYTEAFF.

This rearrangement joins TRBV18 to TRBJ1-1, with 8 bases lining up with TRBD1. The J segment lost 5 bases and the V segment lost 2 bases, leaving 4 bases of the junction unmatched. Germline V gene data show CDR1 as KGHSH and CDR2 as LQKENI. The CDR3 is 14 amino acids. The CDR3 sequence is CASSPARGLTEAFF. In DNA form, the CDR3 reads TGTGCCAGCTCACCAGCCAGGGGGCTAACTGAAGCTTTCTTT.